A single sample gave rise to the 20 T cell receptor beta chains below, sequenced in a study of beta chain features in type 1 diabetes (dated by TCRdb to 2017 to 2018). Overall study results and their limits: In all four CD4+ subsets, TCRB CDR3 length was moderately but significantly shorter in type 1 diabetes patients.

Their antigen targets remain unknown. The receptor library was made with the immunoSEQ multiplex PCR assay. All of the isolated RNA was reverse transcribed with the High Capacity cDNA Reverse Transcription Kit, so expressed TCRB transcripts were sequenced. What TCRdb holds here is the immuneACCESS table cut down to in-frame rearrangements. Part of the clones is not present; checked against another copy, under half of the missing clones reflect an unresolved V gene, and the others are unexplained. Counted in this sample were 95,000 to 110,000 clones; 25% to 30% of them appeared once. 0.53% of the sample goes to the ten largest clones. The sample consisted of central memory CD4+ T cells from blood. The receptors derive from a woman under 30 with type 1 diabetes.

This clone was recorded a few times. The chain is built from TRBV7-9 and TRBJ2-1, with 10 bases matching TRBD2. The germline V gene encodes CDR1 SEHNR and CDR2 FQNEAQ (reference sequence). The CDR3 sequence is 14 residues long. The trim removed 4 bases at V and 4 bases at J, leaving 1 base unmatched. CDR3 nucleotides: TGTGCCAGCAGCTCTAGCGGGAGTTACAATGAGCAGTTCTTC. It encodes CASSSSGSYNEQFF.

This clone was found many times. The chain combines TRBV29-1 with TRBJ2-7, with D unresolved. Deletions cut 3 bases from V and 2 bases from J, with 11 bases between. CDR1 and CDR2 (germline): SQVTM, ANQGSEA. The CDR3 runs to 13 residues. The CDR3: CSVELQATYEQYF. The CDR3 region has the DNA TGCAGCGTTGAGTTGCAGGCCACCTACGAGCAGTACTTC.

V gene TRBV4-1 combines with J gene TRBJ2-1; D possibly corresponds to TRBD2 (6 bases). Per germline, CDR1 MGHRA and CDR2 YSYEKL. This CDR3 has 14 residues. V was cut by 0 bases and J by 12 bases, with 15 bases left in between. The CDR3 loop reads CASSQDLGGLGQFF. For the CDR3, the DNA is TGCGCCAGCAGCCAAGACCTGGGGGGACTCGGGCAGTTCTTC.

CDR3 residues: CASPRRTGDAGYEQYF. The CDR3 region has the DNA TGTGCCAGCCCGAGGAGGACAGGGGATGCAGGCTACGAGCAGTACTTC. V is TRBV2 and J is TRBJ2-7; 9 bases are shared with TRBD1. In germline, CDR1 is SNHLY, CDR2 FYNNEI. The CDR3 runs 16 residues. V shed 8 bases and J 3 bases; nucleotides not matched to a gene: 14.

This clone showed up just a few times. The chain has TRBV7-8 and TRBJ2-2; D remains unclear. Germline V lookup: CDR1 SGHVS, CDR2 FQNEAQ. V gave up 3 bases and J gave up 1 base, with 12 bases separating them. The CDR3 is 16 amino acids. For the CDR3, the DNA is TGTGCCAGCAGCTTGTCGAGCGTTGAGAACACCGGGGAGCTGTTTTTT. Translating it yields CASSLSSVENTGELFF.

A few counts support this clone. The rearrangement links TRBV5-6 to TRBJ2-1; TRBD2 agrees at 8 bases. This CDR3 spans 18 amino acids. The junction had 13 bases not matched to a gene; V was cut back by 3 bases and J by 2 bases. In germline, CDR1 is SGHDT, CDR2 YYEEEE. In DNA, the CDR3 is TGTGCCAGCAGCTCGGAGTATAAGAGACTAGCGACCTACAATGAGCAGTTCTTC. This translates into CASSSEYKRLATYNEQFF.

The chain employs TRBV2 and TRBJ1-1; TRBD1 might be the D (5 bases). The CDR3 is 12 amino acids. Trimming pared 8 bases from V and 2 bases from J, leaving 9 bases between. Germline V lookup: CDR1 SNHLY, CDR2 FYNNEI. CDR3: CASGDSNTEAFF. The DNA for the CDR3 is TGTGCCAGCGGCGACAGTAACACTGAAGCTTTCTTT.

This chain joins TRBV27 and TRBJ2-7; D may be TRBD1 (5 bases). Trimming took 5 bases from V and 3 from J, leaving 11 bases between them. Germline V gene data show CDR1 as MNHEY and CDR2 as SMNVEV (reference sequence). The CDR3 runs 13 residues. Here the CDR3 DNA reads TGTGCCAGCAGTCAGGGAATTAACTACGAGCAGTACGTC. Translation gives CASSQGINYEQYV.

This clone was recorded a few times. The V gene is TRBV6-1, the J gene TRBJ2-6; D gene ambiguous. CDR3 length: 14 amino acids. Between the trimmed V and J ends, which lost 3 bases and 2 bases, there was a span of 5 bases. CDR1 and CDR2 (germline): MNHNS, SASEGT. CDR3 residues: CASSEYTGANVLTF. In DNA form, the CDR3 reads TGTGCCAGCAGTGAGTATACTGGGGCCAACGTCCTGACTTTC.

This clone turned up a few times. This chain joins TRBV19 and TRBJ2-5; no definite D call. The CDR3 runs 12 residues. In germline, CDR1 is LNHDA, CDR2 SQIVND (reference sequence). V gave up 5 bases and J gave up 11 bases, with 15 bases separating them. The CDR3 region is CASSSKYEMQYF. The CDR3 coding sequence is TGTGCCAGTAGTTCAAAATATGAGATGCAGTACTTC.

The chain recombines TRBV18 with TRBJ2-1, with 8 positions matching TRBD1. After removal of 1 base from V and 7 bases from J, the junction contained 12 bases not matched to a gene. This CDR3 is 17 amino acids long. CDR1 KGHSH and CDR2 LQKENI come from the germline V gene. CDR3 residues: CASSPQPGGTGGNEQFF. The DNA for the CDR3 is TGTGCCAGCTCACCACAACCAGGTGGGACAGGAGGTAATGAGCAGTTCTTC.

This clone has ten or more counts. The V gene is TRBV7-3, the J gene TRBJ1-1, with D hard to call. Trimming removed 5 bases from V and 6 bases from J, with 16 bases in between. The CDR3 sequence is 14 residues long. Looked up from germline, CDR1 is SGHTA and CDR2 is FQGTGA. CDR3 in amino acids: CASSPAGVGAEAFF. As DNA, the CDR3 is TGTGCCAGCAGCCCCGCCGGGGTAGGAGCTGAAGCTTTCTTT.

The V and J genes are TRBV2 and TRBJ2-2, with 13 bases identical to TRBD2. Looked up from germline, CDR1 is SNHLY and CDR2 is FYNNEI. J gave up 4 bases and V 5 bases, and 4 bases lay outside the gene matches. The CDR3 has 16 residues. The CDR3 reads CASSTRLAGGTGELFF. CDR3 in DNA: TGTGCCAGCAGTACCCGACTAGCGGGAGGCACCGGGGAGCTGTTTTTT.

This rearrangement joins TRBV28 to TRBJ1-1, with 11 bases aligning to TRBD1. CDR1 is MDHEN, CDR2 SYDVKM, per germline. Trimming at V came to 5 bases and at J to 7 bases, leaving 12 bases not matched to a gene. The CDR3 contains 16 residues. CDR3 protein: CASSPPGTGGKGEAFF. The CDR3 nucleotides read TGTGCCAGCAGTCCCCCGGGGACAGGGGGGAAGGGTGAAGCTTTCTTT.

The rearrangement joins TRBV6-5 to TRBJ2-5; D might be TRBD1 (6 bases). Germline V gene sequence: CDR1 MNHEY, CDR2 SVGAGI. Trimming shortened V by 7 bases and J by 5 bases, and 17 bases separated the two germline ends. The CDR3 runs 14 residues. The chain's CDR3 is CASKRTGLGETQYF. The CDR3 DNA sequence: TGTGCCAGCAAACGTACAGGGTTAGGGGAGACCCAGTACTTC.

This clone showed up just a few times. The chain joins TRBV28 to TRBJ1-4; a weak D match, TRBD1 (5 bases). The CDR3 totals 13 residues. The V end was cut by 8 bases, the J end by 5 bases, with 12 bases between. The germline CDR1 and CDR2 sequences are MDHEN and SYDVKM. This CDR3 is CASAEGRNEKLFF. In nucleotides, the CDR3 is TGTGCCAGCGCAGAGGGGAGGAATGAAAAACTGTTTTTT.

The J gene is TRBJ1-4, the V gene TRBV7-2, with D possibly TRBD1 on 5 matching bases. The CDR3 has 16 residues. Germline lookup yields CDR1 SGHTA and CDR2 FQGNSA. The V end was cut by 1 base, the J end by 7 bases, with 16 bases between. CDR3 nucleotides: TGTGCCAGCAGCTTAGAAGGGGACGGGGGAGGTGAAAAACTGTTTTTT. It codes for CASSLEGDGGGEKLFF.

The chain is built from TRBV27 and TRBJ2-2, with D perhaps matching TRBD2 (5 bases). The CDR3 is 14 residues long. The germline gives CDR1 MNHEY, CDR2 SMNVEV (reference sequence). V was cut by 2 bases and J by 5 bases, with 9 bases left in between. The CDR3 sequence: CASSLHRETGELFF. In nucleotides, the CDR3 is TGTGCCAGCAGTTTACATCGGGAAACCGGGGAGCTGTTTTTT.

This clone was recorded a few times. The CDR3 bases are TGTGCCATCAGTGAGCCGGGGAGGGGGGCGAACACTGAAGCTTTCTTT. Translation gives CAISEPGRGANTEAFF. The chain employs TRBV10-3 and TRBJ1-1; D perhaps matches TRBD1 (6 bases). CDR3 length: 16 amino acids. CDR1 is ENHRY and CDR2 is SYGVKD in the germline V gene. The germline V and J ends were trimmed by 2 bases and 1 base, with 14 bases remaining between them.

The rearrangement links TRBV30 to TRBJ1-3; D not certain. Germline CDR1 GTSNPN, CDR2 SVGIG (reference sequence). The V and J ends lost 2 bases and 2 bases respectively, with 10 bases between them. This CDR3 spans 14 amino acids. The CDR3 DNA reads as TGTGCCTGGAGTTACGAGATTACTGGAAACACCATATATTTT. This sequence encodes CAWSYEITGNTIYF.